Each of the 29 T cell receptor beta chains below was sequenced from the same sample in a study of cytomegalovirus exposure and HLA in healthy donors. The PCR contained 60 Vbeta and 13 Jbeta primers. TCRdb's copy holds only in-frame clones and misses some; the assay was immunoSEQ multiplex PCR. The sample includes approximately 180,000 clones, about four fifths seen only once; the top ten take 6% to 7.5%. The material sequenced was PBMCs. These receptors all stem from a man aged 25 to 40 in good health and CMV-seropositive.

As regards this clone: The junction does not match germline at one end; this may be a read error. V is TRBV5-1 and J is TRBJ2-7; D not resolved. The germline CDR1 and CDR2 sequences are SGHRS and YFSETQ. The CDR3 length is 14 residues. This CDR3 is CTSSLGGGSYEQYF. CDR3 DNA: TGCACCAGCAGCTTGGGCGGCGGCTCCTACGAGCAGTACTTC.

The chain carries TRBV11-3 and TRBJ2-3; 7 bases match TRBD2. The ends lost 5 bases at V and 1 base at J; junction bases unmatched: 6. There are 15 residues in the CDR3. Germline V CDR1 and CDR2: SGHNT, YENEEA. CDR3 sequence (DNA): TGTGCCAGCAGCCGGGGGGACCGGCGCACAGATACGCAGTATTTT. Residues: CASSRGDRRTDTQYF.

The J gene is TRBJ1-1, the V gene TRBV5-4, with 9 nucleotides matching TRBD1. The CDR3 spans 16 residues. Germline V gene data show CDR1 as SGHNT and CDR2 as YYREEE (reference sequence). The V and J ends lost 4 bases and 5 bases, in that order; junction bases with no gene match: 12. This CDR3 is CASSQEIGTGHTEAFF. As DNA, the CDR3 is TGTGCCAGCAGCCAAGAGATTGGGACAGGGCATACTGAAGCTTTCTTT.

This clone is a singleton in its sample. V gene TRBV19 combines with J gene TRBJ1-4, with TRBD1 as a possible D gene (6 bases). The CDR3 consists of 16 residues. CDR1 is LNHDA and CDR2 is SQIVND in the germline V gene (reference sequence). Trimming removed 4 bases at V and 4 bases at J, with 16 bases between. CDR3 in DNA: TGTGCCAGTAGTAACCGGGAAGGGGGAGTTAATGAAAAACTGTTTTTT. It codes for CASSNREGGVNEKLFF.

The chain combines TRBV5-1 with TRBJ2-1; TRBD2 matches 9 bases. CDR3 size: 15 residues. In germline, CDR1 is SGHRS, CDR2 YFSETQ. Germline trimming cut 1 base from V and 7 bases from J; bases unmatched to any gene: 6. The CDR3 loop reads CASSLRRGGLNEQFF. The CDR3 nucleotides are TGCGCCAGCAGCTTGAGGCGGGGGGGCCTTAATGAGCAGTTCTTC.

The chain joins TRBV28 to TRBJ1-2; TRBD1 agrees at 11 bases. Germline-derived CDR1 and CDR2 are MDHEN and SYDVKM. The CDR3 runs to 17 residues. V was pared by 4 bases and J by 7 bases, with 14 bases of the junction left unmatched. The CDR3 sequence is CASSSQPDRGREGGYTF. The CDR3 DNA is TGTGCCAGCAGTTCCCAACCGGACAGGGGGCGGGAGGGTGGCTACACCTTC.

As concerns this clone: The junction departs from the called germline gene at one end, perhaps through a read error. The sample holds other DNA sequences that translate to the same CDR3. The V call is TRBV20-1, the J call TRBJ1-1; perhaps TRBD1 as D (6 bases). Germline lookup yields CDR1 DFQATT and CDR2 SNEGSKA (reference sequence). The CDR3 length is 11 residues. The CDR3 DNA follows: TGTAGTGCTAGAGATGAGGGGGGGGCTTTCTTT. It codes for CSARDEGGAFF.

This sequence joins TRBV19 and TRBJ2-3; 9 bases line up with TRBD2. CDR3 size: 15 residues. Trimming at V came to 3 bases and at J to 1 base, leaving 2 bases not matched to a gene. The V gene's germline CDR1 is LNHDA and CDR2 SQIVND (reference sequence). The CDR3 sequence is CASSMRLAGTDTQYF. The CDR3, as DNA: TGTGCCAGTAGTATGAGACTAGCGGGCACAGATACGCAGTATTTT. Supplemented by reference TRBV19 and TRBJ2-3, the full variable domain reads DGGITQSPKYLFRKEGQNVTLSCEQNLNHDAMYWYRQDPGQGLRLIYYSQIVNDFQKGDIAEGYSVSREKKESFPLTVTSAQKNPTAFYLCASSMRLAGTDTQYFGPGTRLTVL.

The genes are TRBV5-4 and TRBJ2-3, with TRBD2 matching 12 bases. The CDR3 has 14 amino acids. J gave up 5 bases and V 2 bases, and 0 bases lay outside the gene matches. Germline V lookup: CDR1 SGHNT, CDR2 YYREEE (reference sequence). This chain's CDR3 is CASSLLAGGDTQYF. CDR3 sequence (DNA): TGTGCCAGCAGCTTACTAGCGGGAGGAGATACGCAGTATTTT.

The chain employs TRBV6-5 and TRBJ1-2; TRBD1 matches at 7 bases. J lost 3 bases, V lost 2 bases, and 9 bases had no gene match. Germline V gene lookup returns CDR1 MNHEY and CDR2 SVGAGI. The CDR3 consists of 16 residues. The DNA for the CDR3 is TGTGCCAGCAGTTACCAACCATCCAGGGGGGACTATGGCTACACCTTC. This encodes CASSYQPSRGDYGYTF.

This clone was seen a handful of times. The chain links TRBV10-1 to TRBJ2-1; D perhaps matches TRBD2 (5 bases). CDR3 size: 13 residues. V was clipped by 4 bases and J by 7 bases, with 11 bases between them. Germline CDR1 WNHNN, CDR2 SYGVQD (reference sequence). The CDR3 DNA reads as TGCGCCAGCAGTGTAGGGAGAGGGAATGAGCAGTTCTTC. Translating gives CASSVGRGNEQFF.

The chain joins TRBV28 to TRBJ1-6; tentatively, D is TRBD1 (6 bases). The CDR3 sequence is 14 residues long. Trimming removed 3 bases at V and 8 bases at J, with 11 bases between. CDR1 MDHEN and CDR2 SYDVKM come from the germline V gene. Here the CDR3 DNA reads TGTGCCAGCAGTTTGCAACAGGGATATTCACCCCTCCACTTT. Translating it yields CASSLQQGYSPLHF.

J is TRBJ2-2 and V is TRBV7-9, with D possibly matching TRBD2 (5 bases). The germline V and J ends were trimmed by 0 bases and 0 bases, with 8 bases remaining between them. CDR1 and CDR2 (germline): SEHNR, FQNEAQ (reference sequence). The CDR3 runs to 16 residues. In nucleotides, the CDR3 is TGTGCCAGCAGCTTAGCGGGAGCTACGAACACCGGGGAGCTGTTTTTT. It specifies CASSLAGATNTGELFF. The variable domain in full, completed from reference TRBV7-9 and TRBJ2-2, reads DTGVSQNPRHKITKRGQNVTFRCDPISEHNRLYWYRQTLGQGPEFLTYFQNEAQLEKSRLLSDRFSAERPKGSFSTLEIQRTEQGDSAMYLCASSLAGATNTGELFFGEGSRLTVL.

This clone was observed a single time. This sequence joins TRBV28 and TRBJ1-4; no reliable D call. The V gene's germline CDR1 is MDHEN and CDR2 SYDVKM. Trimming took 4 bases from V and 7 from J, leaving 10 bases between them. The CDR3 is 13 residues long. Here the CDR3 reads CASSSGDGEKLFF. In nucleotides, the CDR3 is TGTGCCAGCAGTTCCGGGGATGGTGAAAAACTGTTTTTT.

The V gene is TRBV7-9, the J gene TRBJ1-2; no reliable D call. The CDR3 spans 14 residues. Germline V gives CDR1 SEHNR, CDR2 FQNEAQ (reference sequence). Trimming stripped 5 bases from V and 3 bases from J, with 13 bases between. The DNA for the CDR3 is TGTGCCAGCAGCCGAAGCGCGGGTGACTATGGCTACACCTTC. Translated: CASSRSAGDYGYTF.

The rearrangement joins TRBV9 to TRBJ2-3, with 7 bases fitting TRBD2. The CDR3 is 16 residues long. Trimming at V came to 4 bases and at J to 2 bases, leaving 10 bases not matched to a gene. CDR1 is SGDLS, CDR2 YYNGEE, per germline. As DNA, the CDR3 is TGTGCCAGCAGCACCACGGGGGGTTCCATCACAGATACGCAGTATTTT. The encoded protein is CASSTTGGSITDTQYF.

The gene calls are TRBV18 and TRBJ2-7; 9 bases map to TRBD1. From germline, CDR1 is KGHSH and CDR2 LQKENI. The CDR3 extends over 16 amino acids. J was trimmed by 0 bases and V by 1 base; bases with no gene match: 4. The CDR3 DNA reads as TGTGCCAGCTCACCACTTGGACAGGGGTTCTCCTACGAGCAGTACTTC. It encodes CASSPLGQGFSYEQYF.

As regards this clone: The same CDR3 can be traced to other DNA sequences in this sample. This chain joins TRBV30 and TRBJ1-5; possible D gene TRBD1, 5 bases. This CDR3 is built from 13 residues. CDR1 and CDR2 from the germline V gene are GTSNPN and SVGIG (reference sequence). Trimming took 2 bases from V and 2 from J, leaving 7 bases between them. The CDR3 here is CAWSLRGNQPQHF. DNA for the CDR3: TGTGCCTGGAGTCTCAGGGGCAATCAGCCCCAGCATTTT.

As to this clone: As the CDR3 is not closed by the conserved phenylalanine or tryptophan, this likely results from a read error. The CDR3 region is CASSWETGGSVYEQYL. The CDR3 DNA reads as TGTGCCAGCAGTTGGGAGACAGGGGGCAGCGTCTACGAGCAGTACCTC. J is TRBJ2-7 and V is TRBV28, with 10 bases that match TRBD1. In germline, CDR1 is MDHEN, CDR2 SYDVKM. The CDR3 runs to 16 residues. Trimming cost V 4 bases and J 3 bases; bases outside gene matches: 9.

This clone was detected once. The chain combines TRBV5-1 with TRBJ2-7; maybe TRBD2 (6 bases). Looked up from germline, CDR1 is SGHRS and CDR2 is YFSETQ. The CDR3 length is 15 residues. Trimming took 4 bases from V and 6 from J, leaving 20 bases between them. CDR3 residues: CASSVTSLGGSEQYF. In nucleotides, the CDR3 is TGCGCCAGCAGCGTCACTAGTCTCGGGGGTTCCGAGCAGTACTTC.

J is TRBJ2-7 and V is TRBV11-2; 8 nucleotides line up with TRBD1. With 1 base clipped from V and 4 bases from J, the junction kept 6 bases outside the gene matches. Per the germline V gene, CDR1 is SGHAT and CDR2 is FQNNGV. The CDR3 contains 15 residues. The CDR3 DNA follows: TGTGCCAGCAGCTTAGTCCAGGGGGCGATTTACGAGCAGTACTTC. Translation: CASSLVQGAIYEQYF.

J is TRBJ2-3 and V is TRBV27; 10 bases align to TRBD2. The CDR3 sequence is 15 residues long. V lost 5 bases to trimming and J lost 0 bases; unmatched junction nucleotides: 2. The V gene's germline CDR1 is MNHEY and CDR2 SMNVEV (reference sequence). CDR3 in amino acids: CASSPSGGSTDTQYF. The CDR3 coding sequence is TGTGCCAGCAGTCCTAGCGGGGGTAGCACAGATACGCAGTATTTT.

The rearrangement joins TRBV7-3 to TRBJ2-2; 14 bases align to TRBD2. The CDR3 is 16 amino acids. The V segment lost 4 bases and the J segment 5 bases; nucleotides outside the gene matches: 3. Per the germline V gene, CDR1 is SGHTA and CDR2 is FQGTGA. CDR3 amino acids: CASSSGLAGGTGELFF. The CDR3 region has the DNA TGTGCCAGCAGCTCCGGACTAGCGGGAGGAACCGGGGAGCTGTTTTTT.

This clone was observed a few times. The chain combines TRBV5-4 with TRBJ2-7; D gene unclear. The germline gives CDR1 SGHNT, CDR2 YYREEE (reference sequence). The CDR3 has 14 amino acids. Deletions cut 4 bases from V and 5 bases from J, with 16 bases between. The CDR3 protein is CASSPRRVLDEQYF. In DNA, the CDR3 is TGTGCCAGCAGCCCACGCCGCGTATTGGACGAGCAGTACTTC.

The J gene is TRBJ1-3, the V gene TRBV19; 9 bases align to TRBD1. V shed 4 bases, J shed 3 bases, and the junction held 7 bases outside the gene matches. Germline CDR1 and CDR2: LNHDA and SQIVND (reference sequence). This CDR3 is built from 16 residues. This chain's CDR3 is CASSTPDRGFGNTIYF. CDR3 sequence (DNA): TGTGCCAGTAGTACTCCGGACAGGGGCTTTGGAAACACCATATATTTT.

V usage is TRBV10-3 and J usage is TRBJ2-7, with 10 bases lining up with TRBD1. With 8 bases clipped from V and 4 bases from J, the junction kept 5 bases outside the gene matches. There are 13 residues in the CDR3. Germline CDR1 reads ENHRY; CDR2 reads SYGVKD. CDR3: CAIGTGASYEQYF. CDR3 nucleotide sequence: TGTGCCATCGGGACAGGGGCCTCATACGAGCAGTACTTC.

The rearrangement joins TRBV28 to TRBJ2-5; TRBD1 is a possible D gene (6 bases). V was cut by 5 bases and J by 2 bases, with 18 bases left in between. Germline loops: CDR1 MDHEN, CDR2 SYDVKM. The CDR3 consists of 16 residues. The CDR3 spells CASSLFGQQLQETQYF. CDR3 DNA sequence: TGTGCCAGCAGTCTATTCGGACAGCAACTACAAGAGACCCAGTACTTC.

Remarks on this clone: One end of the junction fails to match germline, which may point to a read error. The CDR3: CASNTDGAF. The CDR3 DNA follows: TGTGCCAGCAATACGGACGGGGCTTTC. This chain uses TRBV27 with TRBJ2-6; D possibly corresponds to TRBD2 (5 bases). Per germline, CDR1 MNHEY and CDR2 SMNVEV (reference sequence). This CDR3 region has 9 residues.

On this clone itself: At one end, the junction sequence differs from germline, possibly due to a read error. This chain links TRBV7-9 with TRBJ1-1, with TRBD1 matching 12 bases. The CDR3 is made up of 18 amino acids. CDR1 SEHNR and CDR2 FQNEAQ come from the germline V gene (reference sequence). The chain's CDR3 is CSSSLMGTGGVGNTEAFF. CDR3 in DNA: TGTTCCAGCAGCTTAATGGGGACAGGGGGCGTAGGGAACACTGAAGCTTTCTTT.